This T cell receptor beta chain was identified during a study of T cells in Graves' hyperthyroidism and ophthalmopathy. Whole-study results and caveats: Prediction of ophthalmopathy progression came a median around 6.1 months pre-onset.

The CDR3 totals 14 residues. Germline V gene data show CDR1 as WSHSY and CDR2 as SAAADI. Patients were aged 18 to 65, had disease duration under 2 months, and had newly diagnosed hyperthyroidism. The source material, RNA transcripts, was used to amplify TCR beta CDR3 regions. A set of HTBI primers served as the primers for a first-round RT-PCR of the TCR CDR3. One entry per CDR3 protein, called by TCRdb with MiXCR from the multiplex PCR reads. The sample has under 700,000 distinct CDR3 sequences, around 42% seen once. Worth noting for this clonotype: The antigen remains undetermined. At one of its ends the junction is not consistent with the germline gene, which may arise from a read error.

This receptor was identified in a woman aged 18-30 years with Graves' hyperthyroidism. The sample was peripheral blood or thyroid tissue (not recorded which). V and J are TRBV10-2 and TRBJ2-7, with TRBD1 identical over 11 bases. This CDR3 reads CASRRTGGTYEQYF. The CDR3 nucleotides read TGTGCCAGCAGAAGGACAGGGGGCACCTACGAGCAGTACTTC.